Shown below are 27 T cell receptor beta chains from a single sample sequenced in a study of lymphopenia after photon versus proton radiotherapy. Produced via immunoSEQ multiplex PCR; TCRdb's table is partial and in-frame only. The table has tens of thousands of clones, about 84% seen once; the top ten hold approximately 21%. The source material was peripheral blood, sampled from a patient treated with proton-based radiotherapy. The receptors come from a woman aged 70-85 years with pancreatic cancer.

V usage is TRBV7-6 and J usage is TRBJ1-1; 7 nucleotides agree with TRBD1. This CDR3 comprises 17 residues. Looked up from germline, CDR1 is SGHVS and CDR2 is FNYEAQ. With V trimmed by 1 base and J by 0 bases, 8 bases remained unmatched. The CDR3 DNA follows: TGTGCCAGCAGCTTAGACCCAGGGGGAACCATGAACACTGAAGCTTTCTTT. Translation: CASSLDPGGTMNTEAFF.

The chain couples TRBV7-3 to TRBJ2-3; TRBD1 or TRBD2 may be the D gene (5 bases each). Germline loops: CDR1 SGHTA, CDR2 FQGTGA. The germline V and J ends were trimmed by 5 bases and 0 bases, with 12 bases remaining between them. This CDR3 region has 15 residues. CDR3 amino acids: CASSRDPASTDTQYF. The CDR3 DNA sequence: TGTGCCAGCAGCCGGGACCCCGCTAGCACAGATACGCAGTATTTT. The variable domain in full, completed from reference TRBV7-3 and TRBJ2-3, reads GAGVSQTPSNKVTEKGKYVELRCDPISGHTALYWYRQSLGQGPEFLIYFQGTGAADDSGLPNDRFFAVRPEGSVSTLKIQRTERGDSAVYLCASSRDPASTDTQYFGPGTRLTVL.

This clone has only a few counts. The V call is TRBV11-2, the J call TRBJ2-1; 7 nucleotides align to TRBD2. CDR3 length: 14 residues. V lost 5 bases and J lost 5; bases outside the gene matches: 6. The germline CDR1 and CDR2 sequences are SGHAT and FQNNGV. CDR3 protein: CASSRASGNNEQFF. CDR3 DNA sequence: TGTGCCAGCAGCCGGGCTAGCGGCAACAATGAGCAGTTCTTC.

The chain couples TRBV28 to TRBJ2-7, with a tentative D call TRBD1 (6 bases). Per germline, CDR1 MDHEN and CDR2 SYDVKM. Trimming removed 6 bases from V and 3 bases from J, with 15 bases in between. There are 14 residues in the CDR3. The CDR3 sequence is CASRPPGDNYEQYF. The CDR3, as DNA: TGTGCCAGCAGACCACCAGGGGACAACTACGAGCAGTACTTC. Combining the CDR3 with reference TRBV28 and TRBJ2-7 gives the whole variable domain DVKVTQSSRYLVKRTGEKVFLECVQDMDHENMFWYRQDPGLGLRLIYFSYDVKMKEKGDIPEGYSVSREKKERFSLILESASTNQTSMYLCASRPPGDNYEQYFGPGTRLTVT.

This rearrangement joins TRBV18 to TRBJ2-2; 7 bases are a match to TRBD2. CDR1 and CDR2 (germline): KGHSH, LQKENI. Trimming took 3 bases from V and 3 from J; bases not matched to a gene: 7. The CDR3 loop spans 16 amino acids. The CDR3 region is CASSPQGGTDTGELFF. The CDR3 coding sequence is TGTGCCAGCTCACCTCAGGGAGGGACGGACACCGGGGAGCTGTTTTTT.

The chain recombines TRBV28 with TRBJ1-5, with 7 bases matching TRBD1. Trimming cost V 1 base and J 6 bases; bases outside gene matches: 9. This CDR3 spans 16 amino acids. Germline V gene lookup returns CDR1 MDHEN and CDR2 SYDVKM. Written as DNA, the CDR3 is TGTGCCAGCAGTTTATTAAGACAGGGCCTTCGTCAGCCCCAGCATTTT. Amino acids: CASSLLRQGLRQPQHF.

CDR3: CASSSRETQYF. CDR3 in DNA: TGTGCCAGCAGTTCGCGGGAGACCCAGTACTTC. This sequence joins TRBV6-5 and TRBJ2-5; no reliable D call. V was trimmed by 4 bases and J by 5 bases, leaving 5 bases between them. The CDR3 covers 11 residues. Germline V gene sequence: CDR1 MNHEY, CDR2 SVGAGI.

The rearrangement links TRBV6-1 to TRBJ2-1; 10 nucleotides match TRBD2. V gave up 3 bases and J gave up 6 bases; unmatched junction bases: 5. In germline, CDR1 is MNHNS, CDR2 SASEGT. The CDR3 consists of 15 residues. The CDR3 sequence is CASSERLAGANEQFF. The CDR3 DNA is TGTGCCAGCAGTGAGAGGCTAGCGGGAGCCAATGAGCAGTTCTTC.

The V gene is TRBV27, the J gene TRBJ2-1, with D possibly matching TRBD1 (7 bases). The V end lost 3 bases, the J end lost 0 bases, and 18 bases lay between the germline ends. CDR1 is MNHEY, CDR2 SMNVEV, per germline (reference sequence). This CDR3 spans 18 amino acids. CDR3 region: CASSLGRAGQSSYNEQFF. The DNA for the CDR3 is TGTGCCAGCAGTTTGGGTCGGGCGGGACAGAGCTCCTACAATGAGCAGTTCTTC.

On this clone itself: The sample holds other DNA sequences that translate to the same CDR3. This CDR3 reads CASSVVPGGETQYF. In DNA, the CDR3 is TGTGCCAGCAGCGTAGTACCAGGGGGCGAGACCCAGTACTTC. The genes are TRBV9 and TRBJ2-5; 8 nucleotides line up with TRBD1. The length of the CDR3 is 14 residues. Losses at the gene ends were 0 bases for V and 5 bases for J; bases not matched to a gene: 3. The germline gives CDR1 SGDLS, CDR2 YYNGEE.

The chain recombines TRBV27 with TRBJ2-2, with no clear D. V lost 3 bases to trimming and J lost 3 bases, with 11 bases between them. This CDR3 contains 15 residues. The germline V gene has CDR1 MNHEY and CDR2 SMNVEV (reference sequence). CDR3: CASSLGNSDTGELFF. CDR3 DNA: TGTGCCAGCAGTTTGGGTAATTCGGACACCGGGGAGCTGTTTTTT.

V and J are TRBV5-8 and TRBJ2-6; D not certain. V was cut by 6 bases and J by 2 bases, with 9 bases left in between. Germline CDR1 reads SGHTS; CDR2 reads YDEGEE. The CDR3 has 14 amino acids. CDR3 sequence (DNA): TGTGCCAGCATCAGAAGGACTGGGGCCAACGTCCTGACTTTC. Amino acids: CASIRRTGANVLTF. The whole variable domain, filled in from reference TRBV5-8 and TRBJ2-6, reads EAGVTQSPTHLIKTRGQQATLRCSPISGHTSVYWYQQALGLGLQFLLWYDEGEERNRGNFPPRFSGRQFPNYSSELNVNALELEDSALYLCASIRRTGANVLTFGAGSRLTVL.

The J gene is TRBJ2-7, the V gene TRBV29-1; D is possibly TRBD1 (6 bases). Germline CDR1 and CDR2: SQVTM and ANQGSEA. Trimming removed 7 bases from V and 4 bases from J, with 14 bases in between. The length of the CDR3 is 12 residues. This CDR3 reads CSATQGPYEQYF. For the CDR3, the DNA is TGCAGCGCAACACAGGGTCCATACGAGCAGTACTTC.

The chain has TRBV7-8 and TRBJ2-5, with TRBD2 matching 12 bases. Germline CDR1 and CDR2: SGHVS and FQNEAQ. V was clipped by 4 bases and J by 5 bases; unmatched bases: 8. The length of the CDR3 is 16 residues. This CDR3 is CASSSQTSGSSETQYF. In nucleotides, the CDR3 is TGTGCCAGCAGCTCCCAGACTAGCGGGAGCAGTGAGACCCAGTACTTC.

The chain is built from TRBV2 and TRBJ2-7; D may be TRBD1 (5 bases). The germline V and J ends were trimmed by 1 base and 5 bases, with 6 bases remaining between them. The CDR3 runs 12 residues. From germline, CDR1 is SNHLY and CDR2 FYNNEI. The CDR3 loop is CASSEDRNEQYF. CDR3 DNA sequence: TGTGCCAGCAGTGAAGACAGGAACGAGCAGTACTTC.

The chain uses TRBV30 and TRBJ2-1, with 9 nucleotides matching TRBD1. Trimming at V came to 0 bases and at J to 12 bases, leaving 6 bases not matched to a gene. The CDR3 is 13 residues long. The germline V gene has CDR1 GTSNPN and CDR2 SVGIG (reference sequence). CDR3 bases: TGTGCCTGGAGTGTACTGGGACAGGGAGTGCAGTTCTTC. Translating gives CAWSVLGQGVQFF.

This clone was counted once. The V and J genes are TRBV29-1 and TRBJ1-1; 11 positions agree with TRBD1. The CDR3 spans 14 residues. The germline V gene has CDR1 SQVTM and CDR2 ANQGSEA. V was clipped by 6 bases and J by 0 bases; unmatched bases: 3. The CDR3 bases are TGCAGCGTGAGGACAGGGGGCCTGAACACTGAAGCTTTCTTT. Protein product: CSVRTGGLNTEAFF.

This clone was found a few times. The V call is TRBV28, the J call TRBJ1-2, with D possibly matching TRBD1 (6 bases). The germline V and J ends were trimmed by 7 bases and 0 bases, with 12 bases remaining between them. Germline lookup yields CDR1 MDHEN and CDR2 SYDVKM. This CDR3 contains 14 residues. In DNA form, the CDR3 reads TGTGCCAGCACCAAGGGGGGTGCTAACTATGGCTACACCTTC. As protein: CASTKGGANYGYTF.

The V gene is TRBV30, the J gene TRBJ2-1; 10 bases line up with TRBD2. V shed 0 bases, J shed 8 bases, and the junction held 10 bases outside the gene matches. The CDR3 runs to 16 residues. Germline values: CDR1 GTSNPN, CDR2 SVGIG (reference sequence). CDR3 loop: CAWSVSGTSARHEQFF. CDR3 DNA: TGTGCCTGGAGTGTATCGGGGACTAGCGCTAGGCATGAGCAGTTCTTC.

This clone has more than one count but fewer than ten. This chain connects TRBV9 to TRBJ1-2; 11 positions match TRBD1. Trimming at V came to 6 bases and at J to 5 bases, leaving 6 bases not matched to a gene. CDR3 length: 14 residues. CDR1 and CDR2 (germline): SGDLS, YYNGEE. CDR3 in amino acids: CASTRTGGMYGYTF. Written as DNA, the CDR3 is TGTGCCAGCACCCGGACAGGGGGCATGTATGGCTACACCTTC.

The CDR3 protein is CASSQGGVAGLPRSYEQYF. CDR3 bases: TGCGCCAGCAGCCAAGGGGGAGTAGCAGGTCTCCCGCGCTCCTACGAGCAGTACTTC. J is TRBJ2-7 and V is TRBV4-3; D possibly corresponds to TRBD2 (5 bases). The CDR3 runs to 19 residues. Deletions cut 1 base from V and 0 bases from J, with 22 bases between. Germline values: CDR1 LGHNA, CDR2 YSLEER.

In its sample, this clone was seen once. Written as DNA, the CDR3 is TGTGCCAGTAGTATAGGCAGGGGGCATTTCCTGAACGATTACGAGCAGTACTTC. This sequence encodes CASSIGRGHFLNDYEQYF. The chain is built from TRBV19 and TRBJ2-7; 8 nucleotides match TRBD1. The V gene end was trimmed by 1 base and the J gene end by 4 bases; junction bases not matched to a gene: 15. CDR1 is LNHDA and CDR2 is SQIVND in the germline V gene (reference sequence). This CDR3 has 18 amino acids.

The J gene is TRBJ2-7, the V gene TRBV11-2; 9 bases agree with TRBD1. The J segment lost 7 bases and the V segment lost 5 bases, leaving 9 bases of the junction unmatched. The CDR3 contains 14 residues. Germline-derived CDR1 and CDR2 are SGHAT and FQNNGV. CDR3 DNA: TGTGCCAGCAGCACAAACAGACAGGGGGGTGAGCAGTACTTC. Translation: CASSTNRQGGEQYF.

The rearrangement joins TRBV28 to TRBJ1-2; 11 bases are a match to TRBD1. The CDR3 is 17 amino acids. CDR1 MDHEN and CDR2 SYDVKM come from the germline V gene. V gave up 6 bases and J gave up 7 bases; unmatched junction bases: 16. CDR3 sequence reads: CASSLNNNHGQGAGYTF. CDR3 coding DNA: TGTGCCAGCAGCCTTAACAATAACCATGGACAGGGGGCTGGCTACACCTTC.

The V gene is TRBV29-1, the J gene TRBJ1-5; 7 nucleotides line up with TRBD1. The CDR3 spans 13 residues. V dropped 6 bases and J dropped 6; count of bases not matched to a gene: 8. Germline CDR1 reads SQVTM; CDR2 reads ANQGSEA. CDR3 protein: CSVQGVAGQPQHF. In nucleotides, the CDR3 is TGCAGCGTCCAGGGGGTAGCGGGTCAGCCCCAGCATTTT.

The chain is built from TRBV28 and TRBJ1-5, with 8 bases matching TRBD1. Trimming took 5 bases from V and 8 from J; bases not matched to a gene: 14. This CDR3 region has 16 residues. CDR1 is MDHEN, CDR2 SYDVKM, per germline. CDR3 coding DNA: TGTGCCAGCAGTCCATCAGGGGGCCAGGTGTATAAGCCCCAGCATTTT. Encoded protein: CASSPSGGQVYKPQHF.

V and J are TRBV27 and TRBJ2-2; D unresolved. The CDR3 loop spans 16 amino acids. Germline lookup yields CDR1 MNHEY and CDR2 SMNVEV (reference sequence). V lost 2 bases and J 2 bases, leaving 12 bases between the germline ends. Here the CDR3 reads CASSLMSDANTGELFF. The CDR3 region has the DNA TGTGCCAGCAGTTTAATGTCAGATGCAAACACCGGGGAGCTGTTTTTT.